A selection of T cell receptor beta chains follows, all from one sample in a study of blood T cell repertoires in COVID-19. The protocol was immunoSEQ multiplex PCR, while the TCRdb copy is restricted to in-frame clones and leaves out a portion. The repertoire consists of approximately 160,000 clones, with around 86% occurring once and the leading ten covering less than 0.7%. The material sequenced was peripheral blood. The receptors were gathered from a man aged 60 to 75 with COVID-19, enrolled during active disease. Both conserved end residues are part of each CDR3. Fields, in order: J gene, clone size, V gene, D gene, CDR3 DNA, CDR3 protein. D genes are given only for firm matches. Clone size, where shown, is once, few, many, or a class for clones that have expanded.

J: TRBJ1-6; size: once; V: TRBV7-9; D: TRBD1; DNA: TGTGCCAGCAGCTTTCCTGGGACAGGAAATTCACCCCTCCACTTT; CDR3: CASSFPGTGNSPLHF
J: TRBJ1-2; size: NA; V: TRBV27; D: TRBD1; DNA: TGTGCCAGCAGTCCCCAGACAGGGGGCCAGGGCTACACCTTC; CDR3: CASSPQTGGQGYTF
J: TRBJ2-3; size: few; V: TRBV11-3; D: TRBD1; DNA: TGTGCCAGCAGCCTGACAGGGTCGACAGATACGCAGTATTTT; CDR3: CASSLTGSTDTQYF
J: TRBJ1-2; size: once; V: TRBV7-2; D: NA; DNA: TGTGCCAGCAGCCGCCGGGGTGGCGACTATGGCTACACCTTC; CDR3: CASSRRGGDYGYTF
J: TRBJ1-5; size: NA; V: TRBV7-8; D: NA; DNA: TGTGCCAGCAGCTTCTCGTCCGCGTATAGCAATCAGCCCCAGCATTTT; CDR3: CASSFSSAYSNQPQHF
J: TRBJ2-1; size: NA; V: TRBV3-1/TRBV3-2; D: NA; DNA: TGTGCCAGCAGCCAAGTTCCACCGGGACTCGGCAATGAGCAGTTCTTC; CDR3: CASSQVPPGLGNEQFF
J: TRBJ2-7; size: NA; V: TRBV27; D: TRBD1; DNA: TGTGCCAGCAGTTATGGGGACAGGAGCTCCTACGAGCAGTACTTC; CDR3: CASSYGDRSSYEQYF
J: TRBJ1-2; size: NA; V: TRBV7-9; D: TRBD1; DNA: TGTGCCAGCAGCTCCCGCGACAGGGGAAAAGGAGGCTACACCTTC; CDR3: CASSSRDRGKGGYTF
J: TRBJ1-5; size: once; V: TRBV15; D: NA; DNA: TGTGCCACCAGCAGTAGGGGGGGCGAGAGATCCGGTCAGCCCCAGCATTTT; CDR3: CATSSRGGERSGQPQHF
J: TRBJ2-1; size: NA; V: TRBV19; D: TRBD2; DNA: TGTGCCAGTAGTATTCCGCTAGCGGGAGGTCAGTGGGAGCAGTTCTTC; CDR3: CASSIPLAGGQWEQFF
J: TRBJ2-1; size: NA; V: TRBV9; D: NA; DNA: TGTGCCAGCAGCGTAACTGGCAATGAGCAGTTCTTC; CDR3: CASSVTGNEQFF
J: TRBJ2-7; size: NA; V: TRBV28; D: NA; DNA: TGTGCCAGCAGTGCGAATTACGAGCAGTACTTC; CDR3: CASSANYEQYF
J: TRBJ1-3; size: NA; V: TRBV25-1; D: NA; DNA: TGTGCCAGCAGTGAATTCAGGGCAGGGGTTCAAAACACCATATATTTT; CDR3: CASSEFRAGVQNTIYF
J: TRBJ1-2; size: NA; V: TRBV19; D: TRBD1; DNA: TGTGCCAGTAGTAACCACGGGACAGGACTTAACTATGGCTACACCTTC; CDR3: CASSNHGTGLNYGYTF
J: TRBJ1-2; size: NA; V: TRBV21-1; D: NA; DNA: TGTGCCAGCAGCACAGGGAGGGTTAACTATGGCTACACCTTC; CDR3: CASSTGRVNYGYTF
J: TRBJ1-2; size: once; V: TRBV5-6; D: NA; DNA: TGTGCCAGCAGCTTGGTAGCAGCCGCTGGCTATGGCTACACCTTC; CDR3: CASSLVAAAGYGYTF
J: TRBJ2-3; size: NA; V: TRBV3-1/TRBV3-2; D: TRBD2; DNA: TGTGCCAGCAGCCTGCGGGGGGCCGGAAGAGATACGCAGTATTTT; CDR3: CASSLRGAGRDTQYF
J: TRBJ2-7; size: NA; V: TRBV27; D: TRBD2; DNA: TGTGCCAGCAAGGGGCGGGGGAGCTCCTACGAGCAGTACTTC; CDR3: CASKGRGSSYEQYF
J: TRBJ1-5; size: NA; V: TRBV21-1; D: NA; DNA: TGTGCCAGCAGCAATACTAGGGGGCTTCTGAATCAGCCCCAGCATTTT; CDR3: CASSNTRGLLNQPQHF
J: TRBJ1-2; size: once; V: TRBV28; D: NA; DNA: TGTGCCAGCAGTTCCTCCCCGGGTCAGGGCTACACCTTC; CDR3: CASSSSPGQGYTF
J: TRBJ1-1; size: NA; V: TRBV7-2; D: NA; DNA: TGTGCCAGCAGCTTAGACCGAAGGGGGTCCGCTTTCTTT; CDR3: CASSLDRRGSAFF
J: TRBJ1-2; size: NA; V: TRBV28; D: NA; DNA: TGTGCCAGCAGTTTAGAACAGAATAACTATGGCTACACCTTC; CDR3: CASSLEQNNYGYTF
J: TRBJ1-2; size: NA; V: TRBV11-2; D: NA; DNA: TGTGCCAGCAGCACCGGGGTGGGGGGAGTGGATGGCTACACCTTC; CDR3: CASSTGVGGVDGYTF
J: TRBJ2-3; size: NA; V: TRBV11-3; D: TRBD1; DNA: TGTGCCAGCCGGACAGGGACCGGCACAGATACGCAGTATTTT; CDR3: CASRTGTGTDTQYF
J: TRBJ1-6; size: NA; V: TRBV6-6; D: TRBD1; DNA: TGTGCCAGCAGTTACCAACAGGGGAACGATTCACCCCTCCACTTT; CDR3: CASSYQQGNDSPLHF
J: TRBJ1-1; size: NA; V: TRBV12-3/TRBV12-4; D: NA; DNA: TGTGCCAGCAGCCTTCAGGGAAACACTGAAGCTTTCTTT; CDR3: CASSLQGNTEAFF
J: TRBJ1-5; size: NA; V: TRBV19; D: NA; DNA: TGTGCCAGCCGAGACCCCGGGGGCAATCAGCCCCAGCATTTT; CDR3: CASRDPGGNQPQHF
J: TRBJ1-1; size: NA; V: TRBV4-3; D: TRBD1; DNA: TGCGCCAGCAGCCAGGTCCTACAGGGGGACACTGAAGCTTTCTTT; CDR3: CASSQVLQGDTEAFF
J: TRBJ2-7; size: NA; V: TRBV7-9; D: NA; DNA: TGTGCCAGCAGCCATGCAGGGTTTGAAAACGAGCAGTACTTC; CDR3: CASSHAGFENEQYF
J: TRBJ1-1; size: NA; V: TRBV5-1; D: NA; DNA: TGCGCCAGCAGCCTGCCACAGACGAACACTGAAGCTTTCTTT; CDR3: CASSLPQTNTEAFF
J: TRBJ2-3; size: NA; V: TRBV19; D: NA; DNA: TGTGCCAGTAGGGCCCCCGGGACTAGCACAGATACGCAGTATTTT; CDR3: CASRAPGTSTDTQYF
J: TRBJ2-1; size: NA; V: TRBV5-1; D: NA; DNA: TGCGCCAGCAGCTTTTCAGGGGACTCCTACAATGAGCAGTTCTTC; CDR3: CASSFSGDSYNEQFF
J: TRBJ1-6; size: NA; V: TRBV9; D: TRBD1; DNA: TGTGCCAGCAGCACACAGGGGAATTCACCCCTCCACTTT; CDR3: CASSTQGNSPLHF
J: TRBJ1-2; size: NA; V: TRBV25-1; D: TRBD1; DNA: TGTGCCAGCGGGGACAGGGGGTTTGGCGGCTACACCTTC; CDR3: CASGDRGFGGYTF
J: TRBJ1-3; size: NA; V: TRBV6-5; D: NA; DNA: TGTGCCAGCAGCCCGATCCCGGAGGGAAACACCATATATTTT; CDR3: CASSPIPEGNTIYF
J: TRBJ2-7; size: NA; V: TRBV7-9; D: NA; DNA: TGTGCCAGCAGCTCGGAGACCTACGAGCAGTACTTC; CDR3: CASSSETYEQYF
J: TRBJ1-2; size: NA; V: TRBV5-6; D: NA; DNA: TGTGCCAGCAGCTTGGTCGGGGGGACTAGCTACACCTTC; CDR3: CASSLVGGTSYTF
J: TRBJ1-2; size: NA; V: TRBV28; D: NA; DNA: TGTGCCAGCACTACAGCATATGGCTACACCTTC; CDR3: CASTTAYGYTF
J: TRBJ2-3; size: NA; V: TRBV6-4; D: NA; DNA: TGTGCCAGCAGTGGAGGTAGCCACACAGATACGCAGTATTTT; CDR3: CASSGGSHTDTQYF
J: TRBJ2-5; size: NA; V: TRBV27; D: TRBD1; DNA: TGTGCCAGCAGTCCCCGGACAGGGGGCGGACGAGAGACCCAGTACTTC; CDR3: CASSPRTGGGRETQYF